This T cell receptor beta chain was sequenced during a study of cytomegalovirus exposure and HLA in healthy donors. Study-level results: Cytomegalovirus-associated TCR beta chains were listed, numbering roughly 150. The majority of CMV-associated TCR beta chains were reported as apparently HLA-restricted in a later analysis.

As to this clone: Antigen unknown.

This cohort consisted of healthy bone marrow donors. Vbeta (60) and Jbeta (13) primers were used in the PCR. Assay: immunoSEQ multiplex PCR; the TCRdb copy retains only in-frame clones and omits some. Among approximately 160,000 clones, more than 80% were seen once, and the ten largest hold over 0.65%. The ends lost 4 bases at V and 3 bases at J; junction bases unmatched: 5. The germline gives CDR1 SGHVS, CDR2 FNYEAQ. The CDR3 contains 16 residues. The TCR comes from a woman under 30 in good health and CMV-seronegative. Sequenced: PBMCs. The rearrangement links TRBV7-6 to TRBJ2-2; 10 bases match TRBD1. This chain's CDR3 is CASSSLGQGDTGELFF. Here the CDR3 DNA reads TGTGCCAGCAGCTCCCTAGGACAGGGGGACACCGGGGAGCTGTTTTTT.